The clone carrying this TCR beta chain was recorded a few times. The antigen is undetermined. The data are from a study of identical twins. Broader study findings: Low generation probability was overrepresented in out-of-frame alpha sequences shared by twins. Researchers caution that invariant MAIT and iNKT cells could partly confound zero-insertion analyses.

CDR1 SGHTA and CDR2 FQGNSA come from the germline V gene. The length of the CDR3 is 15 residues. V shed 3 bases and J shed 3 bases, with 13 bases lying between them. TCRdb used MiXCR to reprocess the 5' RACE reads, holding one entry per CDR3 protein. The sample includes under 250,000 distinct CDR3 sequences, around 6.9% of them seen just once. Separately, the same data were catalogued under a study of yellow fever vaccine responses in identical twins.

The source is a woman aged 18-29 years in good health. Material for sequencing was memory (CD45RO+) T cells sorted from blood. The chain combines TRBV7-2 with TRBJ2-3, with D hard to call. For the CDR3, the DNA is TGTGCCAGCAGCTTGGACCTCCGTGGGACAGATACGCAGTATTTT. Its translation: CASSLDLRGTDTQYF.